This TCR beta chain was identified during a study of siplizumab effects on memory and regulatory T cells. Of note for this clone: The antigen is not known.

The CDR3 contains 14 residues. With V trimmed by 4 bases and J by 4 bases, 4 bases remained unmatched. The germline gives CDR1 KGHSH, CDR2 LQKENI. Assay used: immunoSEQ multiplex PCR; TCRdb lists only in-frame clones, some missing. The table records 90,000 to 110,000 clones, about 93% of them present only once. Study results and caveats: The authors could not assign a naive or memory phenotype to roughly 80-95% of proliferating CD4+ or CD8+ clones. The mean Treg-derived percentage of mappable alloreactive CD4+ clones was 55% to 80% with siplizumab compared with less than 35% in controls.

The clonotype originates from a human donor in good health. V gene TRBV18 combines with J gene TRBJ2-1; 7 bases are a match to TRBD1. The sample taken for sequencing was CD4+ T cells sorted from blood. In DNA form, the CDR3 reads TGTGCCAGCTCACTGGACAGGCATTACAATGAGCAGTTCTTC. Amino acid sequence: CASSLDRHYNEQFF.